This TCR beta chain comes out of a study of T cell changes during pregnancy in multiple sclerosis. Generated by immunoSEQ multiplex PCR, the TCRdb table keeps only in-frame clones and is missing some. Of tens of thousands of clones in the sample, approximately 90% were seen once. This CDR3 contains 17 residues. CDR1 LGHNA and CDR2 YNFKEQ come from the germline V gene. The V gene end was trimmed by 0 bases and the J gene end by 4 bases; junction bases not matched to a gene: 5. This clone appeared a single time. The rearrangement links TRBV4-2 to TRBJ2-1; 11 positions agree with TRBD2. Specimen: peripheral blood, collected in the first trimester of pregnancy. The receptor was derived from a female donor in good health, enrolled as a control in a pregnancy study. The CDR3, as DNA: TGTGCCAGCAGCCAAGATCGGAGGACTAGCGGGTACAATGAGCAGTTCTTC. Protein product: CASSQDRRTSGYNEQFF.